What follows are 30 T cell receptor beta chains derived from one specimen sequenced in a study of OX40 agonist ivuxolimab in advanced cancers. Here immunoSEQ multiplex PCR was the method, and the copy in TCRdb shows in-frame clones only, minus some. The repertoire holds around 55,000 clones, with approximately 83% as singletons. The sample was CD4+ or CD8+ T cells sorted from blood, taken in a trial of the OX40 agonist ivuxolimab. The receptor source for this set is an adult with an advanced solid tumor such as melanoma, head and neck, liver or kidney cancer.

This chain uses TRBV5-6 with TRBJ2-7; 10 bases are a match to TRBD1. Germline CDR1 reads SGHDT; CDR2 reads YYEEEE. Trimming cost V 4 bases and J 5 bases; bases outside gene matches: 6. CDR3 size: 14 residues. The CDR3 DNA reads TGTGCCAGCAGCGCCGGACAGGGGGGTGACGAGCAGTACTTC. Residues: CASSAGQGGDEQYF. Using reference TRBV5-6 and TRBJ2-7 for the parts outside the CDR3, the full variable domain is DAGVTQSPTHLIKTRGQQVTLRCSPKSGHDTVSWYQQALGQGPQFIFQYYEEEERQRGNFPDRFSGHQFPNYSSELNVNALLLGDSALYLCASSAGQGGDEQYFGPGTRLTVT.

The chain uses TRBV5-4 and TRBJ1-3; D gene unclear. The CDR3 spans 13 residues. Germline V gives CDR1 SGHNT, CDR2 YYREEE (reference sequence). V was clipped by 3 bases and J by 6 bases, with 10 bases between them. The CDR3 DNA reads TGTGCCAGCAGCTCCTCGCTGGAAAACACCATATATTTT. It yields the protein CASSSSLENTIYF.

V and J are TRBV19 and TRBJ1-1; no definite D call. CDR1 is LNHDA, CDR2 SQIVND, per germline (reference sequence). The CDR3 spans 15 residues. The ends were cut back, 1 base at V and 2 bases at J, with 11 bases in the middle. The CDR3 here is CASSIVAGTNTEAFF. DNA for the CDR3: TGTGCCAGTAGTATAGTGGCAGGTACTAACACTGAAGCTTTCTTT.

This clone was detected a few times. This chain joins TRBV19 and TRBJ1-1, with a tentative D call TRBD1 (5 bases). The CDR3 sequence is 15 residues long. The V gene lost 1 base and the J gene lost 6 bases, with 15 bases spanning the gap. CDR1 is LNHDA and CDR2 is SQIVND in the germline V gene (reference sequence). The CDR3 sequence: CASSIANSRASEAFF. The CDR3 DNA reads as TGTGCCAGTAGTATAGCAAACTCCAGGGCCTCTGAAGCTTTCTTT.

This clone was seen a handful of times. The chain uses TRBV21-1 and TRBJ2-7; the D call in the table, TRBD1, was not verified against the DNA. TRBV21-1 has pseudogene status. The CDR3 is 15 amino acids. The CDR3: CASSNDRGGSYEQYF. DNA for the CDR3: TGTGCCAGCAGCAATGACAGGGGGGGCTCCTACGAGCAGTACTTC.

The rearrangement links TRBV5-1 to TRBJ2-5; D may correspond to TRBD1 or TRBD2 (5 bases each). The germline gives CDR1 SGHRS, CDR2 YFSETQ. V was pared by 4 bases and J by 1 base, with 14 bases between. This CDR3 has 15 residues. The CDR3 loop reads CASSLSGGSQETQYF. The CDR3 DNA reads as TGCGCCAGCAGCCTTAGTGGGGGTTCCCAAGAGACCCAGTACTTC. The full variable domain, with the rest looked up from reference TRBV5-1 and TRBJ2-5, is KAGVTQTPRYLIKTRGQQVTLSCSPISGHRSVSWYQQTPGQGLQFLFEYFSETQRNKGNFPGRFSGRQFSNSRSEMNVSTLELGDSALYLCASSLSGGSQETQYFGPGTRLLVL.

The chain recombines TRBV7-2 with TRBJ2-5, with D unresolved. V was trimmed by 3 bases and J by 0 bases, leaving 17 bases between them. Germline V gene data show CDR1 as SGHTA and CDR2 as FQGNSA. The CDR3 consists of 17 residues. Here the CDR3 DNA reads TGTGCCAGCAGCTTTTCGGGTACAAATTACAACCAAGAGACCCAGTACTTC. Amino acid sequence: CASSFSGTNYNQETQYF.

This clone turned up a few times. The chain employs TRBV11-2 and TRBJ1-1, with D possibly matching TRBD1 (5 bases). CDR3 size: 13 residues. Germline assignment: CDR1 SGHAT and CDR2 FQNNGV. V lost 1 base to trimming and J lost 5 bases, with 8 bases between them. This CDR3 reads CASSLGGATEAFF. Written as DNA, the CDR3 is TGTGCCAGCAGCTTAGGCGGGGCGACTGAAGCTTTCTTT. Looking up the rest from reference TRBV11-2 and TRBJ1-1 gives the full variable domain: EAGVAQSPRYKIIEKRQSVAFWCNPISGHATLYWYQQILGQGPKLLIQFQNNGVVDDSQLPKDRFSAERLKGVDSTLKIQPAKLEDSAVYLCASSLGGATEAFFGQGTRLTVV.

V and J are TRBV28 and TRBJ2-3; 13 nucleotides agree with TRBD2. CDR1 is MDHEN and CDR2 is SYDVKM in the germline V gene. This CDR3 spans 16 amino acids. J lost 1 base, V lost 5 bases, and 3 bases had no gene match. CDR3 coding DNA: TGTGCCAGCAGTCCCGGACTAGCGGGGGGCACAGATACGCAGTATTTT. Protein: CASSPGLAGGTDTQYF.

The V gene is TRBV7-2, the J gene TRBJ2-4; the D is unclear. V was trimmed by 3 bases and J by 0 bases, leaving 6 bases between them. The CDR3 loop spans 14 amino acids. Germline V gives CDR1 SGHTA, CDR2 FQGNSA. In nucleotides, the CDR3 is TGTGCCAGCAGCTTTTTGCTAGCCAAAAACATTCAGTACTTC. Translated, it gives CASSFLLAKNIQYF. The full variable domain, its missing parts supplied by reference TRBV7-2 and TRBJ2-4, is GAGVSQSPSNKVTEKGKDVELRCDPISGHTALYWYRQSLGQGLEFLIYFQGNSAPDKSGLPSDRFSAERTGGSVSTLTIQRTQQEDSAVYLCASSFLLAKNIQYFGAGTRLSVL.

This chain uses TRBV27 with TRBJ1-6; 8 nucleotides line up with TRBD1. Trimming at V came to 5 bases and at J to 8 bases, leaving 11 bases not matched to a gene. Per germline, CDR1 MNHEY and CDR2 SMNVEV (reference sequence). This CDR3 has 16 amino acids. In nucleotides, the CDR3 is TGTGCCAGCAGTCCCCAAGACAGGGGAGATGATTCACCCCTCCACTTT. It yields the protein CASSPQDRGDDSPLHF.

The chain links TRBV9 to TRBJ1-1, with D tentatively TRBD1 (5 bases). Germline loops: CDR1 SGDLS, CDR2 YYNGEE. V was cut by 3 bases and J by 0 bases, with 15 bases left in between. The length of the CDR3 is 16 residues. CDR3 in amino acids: CASSAPLRGVNTEAFF. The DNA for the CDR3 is TGTGCCAGCAGCGCCCCACTGAGAGGGGTGAACACTGAAGCTTTCTTT.

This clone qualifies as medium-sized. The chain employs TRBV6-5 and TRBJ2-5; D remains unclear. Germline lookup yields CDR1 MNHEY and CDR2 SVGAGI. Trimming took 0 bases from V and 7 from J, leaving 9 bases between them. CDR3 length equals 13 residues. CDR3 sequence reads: CASSYSGPGTQYF. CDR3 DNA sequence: TGTGCCAGCAGTTACTCCGGGCCGGGGACCCAGTACTTC.

The CDR3 sequence is CASSLGPPPSYNEQFF. The CDR3 DNA sequence: TGTGCCAGCAGCTTAGGCCCCCCGCCCTCCTACAATGAGCAGTTCTTC. The chain combines TRBV13 with TRBJ2-1; D is undetermined. The V and J ends lost 0 bases and 0 bases respectively, with 9 bases between them. The germline V gene has CDR1 PRHDT and CDR2 FYEKMQ (reference sequence). The CDR3 covers 16 residues.

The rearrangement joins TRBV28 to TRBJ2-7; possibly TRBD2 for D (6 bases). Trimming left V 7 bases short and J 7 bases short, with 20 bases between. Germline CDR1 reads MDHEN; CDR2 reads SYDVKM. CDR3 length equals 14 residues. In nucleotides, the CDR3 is TGTGCCAGCACCGGGGGAAGCCCCTATCGTGAGCAGTACTTC. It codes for CASTGGSPYREQYF. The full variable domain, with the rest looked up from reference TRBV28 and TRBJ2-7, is DVKVTQSSRYLVKRTGEKVFLECVQDMDHENMFWYRQDPGLGLRLIYFSYDVKMKEKGDIPEGYSVSREKKERFSLILESASTNQTSMYLCASTGGSPYREQYFGPGTRLTVT.

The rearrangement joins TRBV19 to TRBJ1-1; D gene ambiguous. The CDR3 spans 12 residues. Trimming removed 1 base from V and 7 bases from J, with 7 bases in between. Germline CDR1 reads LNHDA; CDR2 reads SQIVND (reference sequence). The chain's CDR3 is CASSIGNLEAFF. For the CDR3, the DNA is TGTGCCAGTAGTATAGGGAACCTTGAAGCTTTCTTT.

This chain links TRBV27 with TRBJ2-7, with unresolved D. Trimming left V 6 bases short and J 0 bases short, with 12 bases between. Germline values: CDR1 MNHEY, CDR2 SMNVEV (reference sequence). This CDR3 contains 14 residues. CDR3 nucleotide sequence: TGTGCCAGCAGCCTAATTTCAACCTCCTACGAGCAGTACTTC. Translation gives CASSLISTSYEQYF.

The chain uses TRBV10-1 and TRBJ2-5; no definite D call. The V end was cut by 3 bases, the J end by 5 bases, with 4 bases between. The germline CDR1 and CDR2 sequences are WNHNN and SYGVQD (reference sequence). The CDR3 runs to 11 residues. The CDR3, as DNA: TGCGCCAGCAGTGATAGCGAGACCCAGTACTTC. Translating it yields CASSDSETQYF.

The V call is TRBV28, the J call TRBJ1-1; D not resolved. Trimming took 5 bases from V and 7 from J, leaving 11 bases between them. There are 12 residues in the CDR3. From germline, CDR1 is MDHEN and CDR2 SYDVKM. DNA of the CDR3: TGTGCCAGCAGTCCCCCGGGCGTTGAAGCTTTCTTT. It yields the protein CASSPPGVEAFF.

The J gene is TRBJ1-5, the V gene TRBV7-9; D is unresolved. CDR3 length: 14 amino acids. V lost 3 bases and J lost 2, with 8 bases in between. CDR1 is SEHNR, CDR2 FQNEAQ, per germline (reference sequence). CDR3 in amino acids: CASSLGIGNQPQHF. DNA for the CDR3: TGTGCCAGCAGCTTGGGGATTGGCAATCAGCCCCAGCATTTT. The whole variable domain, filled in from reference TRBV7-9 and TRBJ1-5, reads DTGVSQNPRHKITKRGQNVTFRCDPISEHNRLYWYRQTLGQGPEFLTYFQNEAQLEKSRLLSDRFSAERPKGSFSTLEIQRTEQGDSAMYLCASSLGIGNQPQHFGDGTRLSIL.

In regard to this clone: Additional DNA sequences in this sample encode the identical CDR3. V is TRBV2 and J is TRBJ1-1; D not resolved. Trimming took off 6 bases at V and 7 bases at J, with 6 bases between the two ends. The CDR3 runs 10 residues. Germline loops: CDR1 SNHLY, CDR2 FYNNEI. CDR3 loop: CASSLGEAFF. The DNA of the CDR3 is TGTGCCAGCAGCCTAGGTGAAGCTTTCTTT.

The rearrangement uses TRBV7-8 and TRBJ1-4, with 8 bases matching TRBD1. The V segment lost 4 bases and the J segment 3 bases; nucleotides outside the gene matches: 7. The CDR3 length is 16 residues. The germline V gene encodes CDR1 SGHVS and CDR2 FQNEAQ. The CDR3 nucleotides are TGTGCCAGCAGCTCAACCCGGGACAGGCCTAATGAAAAACTGTTTTTT. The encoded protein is CASSSTRDRPNEKLFF.

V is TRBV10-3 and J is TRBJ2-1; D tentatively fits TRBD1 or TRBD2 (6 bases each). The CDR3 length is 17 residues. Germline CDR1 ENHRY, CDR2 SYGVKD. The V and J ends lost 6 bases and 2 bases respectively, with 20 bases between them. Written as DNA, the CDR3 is TGTGCCATCAGAGGACAGTTAGCCACGGGAGCCTACAATGAGCAGTTCTTC. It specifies CAIRGQLATGAYNEQFF.

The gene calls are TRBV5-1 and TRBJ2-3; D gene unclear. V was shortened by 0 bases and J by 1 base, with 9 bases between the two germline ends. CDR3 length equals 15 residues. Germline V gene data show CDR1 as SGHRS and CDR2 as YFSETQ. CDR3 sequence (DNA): TGCGCCAGCAGCTTGGCCCCCAGTGGCACAGATACGCAGTATTTT. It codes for CASSLAPSGTDTQYF.

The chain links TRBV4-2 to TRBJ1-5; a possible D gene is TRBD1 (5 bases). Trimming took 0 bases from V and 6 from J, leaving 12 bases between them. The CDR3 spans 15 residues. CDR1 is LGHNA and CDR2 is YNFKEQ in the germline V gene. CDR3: CASSQELLGGQPQHF. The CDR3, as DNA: TGTGCCAGCAGCCAAGAACTCCTCGGGGGTCAGCCCCAGCATTTT.

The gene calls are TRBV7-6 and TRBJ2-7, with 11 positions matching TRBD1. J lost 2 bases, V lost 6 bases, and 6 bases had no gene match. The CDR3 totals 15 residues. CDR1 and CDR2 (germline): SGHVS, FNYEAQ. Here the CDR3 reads CASSSPGQGAYEQYF. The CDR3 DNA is TGTGCCAGCAGTTCTCCGGGACAGGGGGCCTACGAGCAGTACTTC.

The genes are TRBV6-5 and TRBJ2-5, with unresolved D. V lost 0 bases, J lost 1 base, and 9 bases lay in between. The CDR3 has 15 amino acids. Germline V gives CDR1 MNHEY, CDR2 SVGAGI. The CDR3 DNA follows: TGTGCCAGCAGTTACTCTGGACGCTCCCAAGAGACCCAGTACTTC. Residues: CASSYSGRSQETQYF.

The CDR3 sequence is CASSLEPGQGVYEQYF. CDR3 DNA: TGTGCCAGCAGCTTAGAGCCCGGACAGGGTGTCTACGAGCAGTACTTC. The genes are TRBV7-9 and TRBJ2-7; 8 positions agree with TRBD1. Germline V gene data show CDR1 as SEHNR and CDR2 as FQNEAQ (reference sequence). The CDR3 is 16 amino acids. Trimming cost V 1 base and J 3 bases; bases outside gene matches: 8. Full variable domain (remainder filled in from reference TRBV7-9 and TRBJ2-7): DTGVSQNPRHKITKRGQNVTFRCDPISEHNRLYWYRQTLGQGPEFLTYFQNEAQLEKSRLLSDRFSAERPKGSFSTLEIQRTEQGDSAMYLCASSLEPGQGVYEQYFGPGTRLTVT.

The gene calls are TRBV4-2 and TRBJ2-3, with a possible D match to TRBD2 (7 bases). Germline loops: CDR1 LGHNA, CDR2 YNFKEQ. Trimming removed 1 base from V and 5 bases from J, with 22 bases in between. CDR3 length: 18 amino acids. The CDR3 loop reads CASSQVTEWGGRGDTQYF. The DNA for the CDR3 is TGTGCCAGCAGCCAAGTGACTGAGTGGGGGGGCCGGGGAGATACGCAGTATTTT.

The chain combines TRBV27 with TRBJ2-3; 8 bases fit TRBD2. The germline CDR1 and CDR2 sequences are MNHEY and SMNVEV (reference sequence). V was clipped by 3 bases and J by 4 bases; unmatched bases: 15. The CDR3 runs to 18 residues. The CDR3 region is CASSLHQPRGARPDTQYF. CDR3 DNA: TGTGCCAGCAGTTTGCATCAACCGCGGGGGGCGAGGCCAGATACGCAGTATTTT.